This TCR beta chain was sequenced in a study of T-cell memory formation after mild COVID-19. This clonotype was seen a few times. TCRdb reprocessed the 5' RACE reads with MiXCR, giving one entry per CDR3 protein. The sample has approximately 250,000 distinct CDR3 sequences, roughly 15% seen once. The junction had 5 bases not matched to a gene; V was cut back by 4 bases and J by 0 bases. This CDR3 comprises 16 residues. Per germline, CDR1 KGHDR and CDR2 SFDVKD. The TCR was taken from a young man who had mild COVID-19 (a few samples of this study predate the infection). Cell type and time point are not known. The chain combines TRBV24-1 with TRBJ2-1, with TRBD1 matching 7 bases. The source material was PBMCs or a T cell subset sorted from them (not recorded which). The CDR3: CATSDPRGSSYNEQFF. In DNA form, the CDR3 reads TGTGCCACCAGTGACCCCAGGGGGAGCTCCTACAATGAGCAGTTCTTC.